These T cell receptor beta chains were read from a single sample in a study of CD8 T cells in Susac syndrome. TCRdb used MiXCR to reprocess the immunoSEQ multiplex PCR reads, holding one entry per CDR3 protein. This sample has roughly 180,000 distinct CDR3 sequences, with approximately 94% found just once. Sequenced: CD4+ T cells from PBMCs. The origin of the receptors is a human donor in good health. Both conserved end residues are part of each CDR3. The order of the fields is V gene, clone size, D gene, J gene, CDR3 protein, CDR3 DNA. A D gene is named only where the DNA matches it firmly. The size entry is marked missing in some rows and otherwise reads once, few, many or a size class.

V gene: TRBV20-1
clone size: -
D gene: TRBD2
J gene: TRBJ2-1
CDR3 protein: CSARRIGLAGVNEQFF
CDR3 DNA: TGCAGTGCTAGACGAATAGGACTAGCGGGTGTCAATGAGCAGTTCTTC

V gene: TRBV28
clone size: -
D gene: TRBD1
J gene: TRBJ2-2
CDR3 protein: CATPDRVTGELFF
CDR3 DNA: TGTGCCACCCCGGACAGGGTCACCGGGGAGCTGTTTTTT

V gene: TRBV5-4
clone size: -
D gene: TRBD1
J gene: TRBJ2-1
CDR3 protein: CASSLQGARDEQFF
CDR3 DNA: TGTGCCAGCAGCTTGCAGGGGGCGCGGGATGAGCAGTTCTTC

V gene: TRBV12-3/TRBV12-4
clone size: -
D gene: -
J gene: TRBJ2-1
CDR3 protein: CASSPGTHFSSYNEQFF
CDR3 DNA: TGTGCCAGCAGTCCCGGGACGCACTTTAGTTCCTACAATGAGCAGTTCTTC

V gene: TRBV30
clone size: -
D gene: -
J gene: TRBJ2-7
CDR3 protein: CVVGGFYEQYF
CDR3 DNA: TGTGTAGTCGGGGGATTCTACGAGCAGTACTTC

V gene: TRBV5-5
clone size: -
D gene: -
J gene: TRBJ2-1
CDR3 protein: CASSLVVGAYNEQFF
CDR3 DNA: TGTGCCAGCAGCTTGGTTGTCGGAGCCTACAATGAGCAGTTCTTC

V gene: TRBV27
clone size: few
D gene: -
J gene: TRBJ1-5
CDR3 protein: CASGGNQPQHF
CDR3 DNA: TGTGCCTCCGGCGGGAATCAGCCCCAGCATTTT

V gene: TRBV9
clone size: -
D gene: -
J gene: TRBJ2-3
CDR3 protein: CASSVGPAGDTQYF
CDR3 DNA: TGTGCCAGCAGCGTAGGACCAGCGGGAGATACGCAGTATTTT

V gene: TRBV30
clone size: -
D gene: -
J gene: TRBJ1-5
CDR3 protein: CAWSAQGTQPQHF
CDR3 DNA: TGTGCCTGGAGTGCCCAGGGTACCCAGCCCCAGCATTTT

V gene: TRBV28
clone size: -
D gene: -
J gene: TRBJ2-7
CDR3 protein: CASIGVEQGREQYF
CDR3 DNA: TGTGCCAGCATAGGGGTGGAACAGGGACGCGAGCAGTACTTC

V gene: TRBV12-3/TRBV12-4
clone size: -
D gene: TRBD2
J gene: TRBJ2-1
CDR3 protein: CASTQLTGTSGSSYNEQFF
CDR3 DNA: TGTGCCAGCACCCAACTGACCGGGACTAGCGGGAGCTCCTACAATGAGCAGTTCTTC

V gene: TRBV20-1
clone size: once
D gene: -
J gene: TRBJ2-7
CDR3 protein: CSAQDDQFDEQYF
CDR3 DNA: TGCAGTGCCCAAGACGACCAGTTCGACGAGCAGTACTTC

V gene: TRBV29-1
clone size: once
D gene: TRBD1
J gene: TRBJ2-1
CDR3 protein: CSVAPDRAKSNEQFF
CDR3 DNA: TGCAGCGTTGCCCCCGACAGGGCAAAGAGCAATGAGCAGTTCTTC

V gene: TRBV5-1
clone size: few
D gene: -
J gene: TRBJ2-7
CDR3 protein: CASSLGGTPDEQYF
CDR3 DNA: TGCGCCAGCAGCTTGGGAGGTACGCCGGACGAGCAGTACTTC

V gene: TRBV9
clone size: -
D gene: TRBD1
J gene: TRBJ2-3
CDR3 protein: CASTGTGYTDTQYF
CDR3 DNA: TGTGCCAGCACTGGGACAGGATACACAGATACGCAGTATTTT

V gene: TRBV24-1
clone size: -
D gene: TRBD2
J gene: TRBJ2-1
CDR3 protein: CATGTGTSGRVAYNEQFF
CDR3 DNA: TGTGCCACCGGGACCGGGACTAGCGGGAGGGTTGCCTACAATGAGCAGTTCTTC

V gene: TRBV18
clone size: -
D gene: -
J gene: TRBJ2-7
CDR3 protein: CASSPDGLEQYF
CDR3 DNA: TGTGCCAGCTCGCCTGACGGCCTCGAGCAGTACTTC

V gene: TRBV5-1
clone size: -
D gene: -
J gene: TRBJ2-7
CDR3 protein: CASSLEQGGYEQYF
CDR3 DNA: TGCGCCAGCAGCTTGGAACAGGGCGGCTACGAGCAGTACTTC

V gene: TRBV20-1
clone size: once
D gene: -
J gene: TRBJ2-3
CDR3 protein: CSAPPLRDTQYF
CDR3 DNA: TGCAGTGCTCCACCCTTGCGAGATACGCAGTATTTT

V gene: TRBV21-1
clone size: -
D gene: -
J gene: TRBJ2-7
CDR3 protein: CASSKGTSMDF
CDR3 DNA: TGTGCCAGCAGCAAAGGGACTAGTATGGACTTC

V gene: TRBV3-1
clone size: -
D gene: -
J gene: TRBJ2-5
CDR3 protein: CASSHYGFQETQYF
CDR3 DNA: TGTGCCAGCAGCCATTACGGTTTCCAAGAGACCCAGTACTTC

V gene: TRBV19
clone size: few
D gene: TRBD1
J gene: TRBJ2-1
CDR3 protein: CASSRPGTGNEQFF
CDR3 DNA: TGTGCCAGTAGTCGTCCCGGGACAGGGAATGAGCAGTTCTTC

V gene: TRBV20-1
clone size: -
D gene: -
J gene: TRBJ2-5
CDR3 protein: CSARVADQETQYF
CDR3 DNA: TGCAGTGCTAGAGTAGCGGATCAAGAGACCCAGTACTTC

V gene: TRBV29-1
clone size: -
D gene: TRBD2
J gene: TRBJ2-1
CDR3 protein: CSVDGGNEQFF
CDR3 DNA: TGCAGCGTTGACGGGGGGAATGAGCAGTTCTTC

V gene: TRBV12-3/TRBV12-4
clone size: -
D gene: -
J gene: TRBJ2-7
CDR3 protein: CASSSRRGSSYEQYF
CDR3 DNA: TGTGCCAGCAGTTCCCGTAGAGGTAGCTCCTACGAGCAGTACTTC

V gene: TRBV24-1
clone size: -
D gene: -
J gene: TRBJ2-1
CDR3 protein: CATSDFRQKQFF
CDR3 DNA: TGTGCCACCAGTGATTTCAGGCAGAAACAGTTCTTC

V gene: TRBV14
clone size: -
D gene: -
J gene: TRBJ2-1
CDR3 protein: CASSQVPGPYNEQFF
CDR3 DNA: TGTGCCAGCAGCCAAGTTCCAGGGCCCTACAATGAGCAGTTCTTC

V gene: TRBV3-1
clone size: -
D gene: -
J gene: TRBJ2-6
CDR3 protein: CASSHRNSGANVLTF
CDR3 DNA: TGTGCCAGCAGCCACAGAAACTCTGGGGCCAACGTCCTGACTTTC

V gene: TRBV2
clone size: -
D gene: TRBD1
J gene: TRBJ2-6
CDR3 protein: CASRGQGSSGANVLTF
CDR3 DNA: TGTGCCAGCAGGGGACAGGGGAGTTCTGGGGCCAACGTCCTGACTTTC

V gene: TRBV7-8
clone size: once
D gene: TRBD2
J gene: TRBJ2-2
CDR3 protein: CASSLAVLRGRETGELFF
CDR3 DNA: TGTGCCAGCAGCTTAGCCGTCCTAAGAGGGAGGGAAACCGGGGAGCTGTTTTTT

V gene: TRBV19
clone size: -
D gene: -
J gene: TRBJ1-2
CDR3 protein: CASSITFDYGYTF
CDR3 DNA: TGTGCCAGTAGTATAACGTTTGACTATGGCTACACCTTC

V gene: TRBV14
clone size: -
D gene: -
J gene: TRBJ2-5
CDR3 protein: CASSKIWGETQYF
CDR3 DNA: TGTGCCAGCAGCAAAATCTGGGGAGAGACCCAGTACTTC

V gene: TRBV6-5
clone size: -
D gene: TRBD2
J gene: TRBJ2-3
CDR3 protein: CASSATSGRATQYF
CDR3 DNA: TGTGCCAGCAGCGCTACTAGCGGGAGGGCAACGCAGTATTTT

V gene: TRBV29-1
clone size: -
D gene: -
J gene: TRBJ2-5
CDR3 protein: CSDPITQETQYF
CDR3 DNA: TGCAGCGATCCCATAACACAAGAGACCCAGTACTTC

V gene: TRBV18
clone size: -
D gene: -
J gene: TRBJ2-5
CDR3 protein: CASARDAQETQYF
CDR3 DNA: TGTGCCAGCGCCCGAGACGCTCAAGAGACCCAGTACTTC

V gene: TRBV29-1
clone size: few
D gene: TRBD1
J gene: TRBJ2-3
CDR3 protein: CSVVDRGADTQYF
CDR3 DNA: TGCAGCGTTGTGGACAGGGGTGCGGATACGCAGTATTTT

V gene: TRBV12-3/TRBV12-4
clone size: -
D gene: TRBD2
J gene: TRBJ2-7
CDR3 protein: CASRVTSGAYEQYF
CDR3 DNA: TGTGCCAGCAGAGTGACTAGCGGTGCCTACGAGCAGTACTTC

V gene: TRBV28
clone size: -
D gene: TRBD1
J gene: TRBJ2-4
CDR3 protein: CASSLYEQGKDIQYF
CDR3 DNA: TGTGCCAGCAGTTTATACGAACAGGGGAAGGACATTCAGTACTTC

V gene: TRBV29-1
clone size: -
D gene: TRBD1
J gene: TRBJ1-5
CDR3 protein: CSVTTGGVSNQPQHF
CDR3 DNA: TGCAGCGTTACAACAGGGGGAGTAAGCAATCAGCCCCAGCATTTT

V gene: TRBV29-1
clone size: once
D gene: TRBD1
J gene: TRBJ2-7
CDR3 protein: CSVRDRGQDGYEQYF
CDR3 DNA: TGCAGCGTTAGAGACCGAGGACAGGATGGATACGAGCAGTACTTC

V gene: TRBV30
clone size: -
D gene: TRBD2
J gene: TRBJ2-1
CDR3 protein: CAWSSGRAGNEQFF
CDR3 DNA: TGTGCCTGGAGTTCTGGGAGGGCCGGTAATGAGCAGTTCTTC

V gene: TRBV30
clone size: -
D gene: TRBD1
J gene: TRBJ1-1
CDR3 protein: CAWNIDREAEAFF
CDR3 DNA: TGTGCCTGGAATATTGACAGGGAAGCTGAAGCTTTCTTT

V gene: TRBV12-3/TRBV12-4
clone size: -
D gene: -
J gene: TRBJ1-5
CDR3 protein: CASSYQGSNQPQHF
CDR3 DNA: TGTGCCAGCAGTTATCAGGGTTCCAATCAGCCCCAGCATTTT

V gene: TRBV28
clone size: -
D gene: -
J gene: TRBJ1-2
CDR3 protein: CASSPRGPYGYTF
CDR3 DNA: TGTGCCAGCAGTCCCAGGGGCCCCTATGGCTACACCTTT

V gene: TRBV5-1
clone size: -
D gene: -
J gene: TRBJ1-4
CDR3 protein: CASRLTVAGEKLFF
CDR3 DNA: TGCGCCAGCCGCTTGACAGTGGCCGGCGAAAAACTGTTTTTT

V gene: TRBV7-9
clone size: -
D gene: -
J gene: TRBJ2-6
CDR3 protein: CASSRTSGANVLTF
CDR3 DNA: TGTGCCAGCAGCCGAACTTCTGGGGCCAACGTCCTGACTTTC

V gene: TRBV30
clone size: -
D gene: -
J gene: TRBJ1-2
CDR3 protein: CAWSVRGVLGYGYTF
CDR3 DNA: TGTGCCTGGAGTGTTCGGGGGGTTCTCGGGTATGGCTACACCTTC